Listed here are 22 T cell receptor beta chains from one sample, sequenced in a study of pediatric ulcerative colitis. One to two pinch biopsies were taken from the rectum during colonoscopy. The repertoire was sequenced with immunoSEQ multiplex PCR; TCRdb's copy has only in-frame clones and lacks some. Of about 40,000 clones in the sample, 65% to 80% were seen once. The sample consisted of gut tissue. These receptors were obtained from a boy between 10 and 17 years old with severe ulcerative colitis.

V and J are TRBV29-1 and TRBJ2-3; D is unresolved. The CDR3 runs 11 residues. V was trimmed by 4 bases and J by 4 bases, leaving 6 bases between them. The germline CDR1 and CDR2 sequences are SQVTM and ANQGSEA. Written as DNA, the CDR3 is TGCAGCGTTGTACGGGCAGATACGCAGTATTTT. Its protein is CSVVRADTQYF.

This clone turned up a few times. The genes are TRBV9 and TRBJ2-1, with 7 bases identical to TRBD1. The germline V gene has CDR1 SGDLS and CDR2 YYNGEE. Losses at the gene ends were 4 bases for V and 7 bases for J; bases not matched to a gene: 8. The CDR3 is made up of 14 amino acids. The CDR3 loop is CASSPRDRSNEQFF. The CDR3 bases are TGTGCCAGCAGCCCCCGGGACAGATCGAATGAGCAGTTCTTC.

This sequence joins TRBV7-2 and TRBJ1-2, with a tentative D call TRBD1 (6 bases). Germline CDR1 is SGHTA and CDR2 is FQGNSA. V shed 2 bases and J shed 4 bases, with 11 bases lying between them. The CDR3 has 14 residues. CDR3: CASSLRGPAYGYTF. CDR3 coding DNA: TGTGCCAGCAGCTTACGGGGGCCGGCCTATGGCTACACCTTC. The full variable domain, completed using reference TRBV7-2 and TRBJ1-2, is GAGVSQSPSNKVTEKGKDVELRCDPISGHTALYWYRQSLGQGLEFLIYFQGNSAPDKSGLPSDRFSAERTGGSVSTLTIQRTQQEDSAVYLCASSLRGPAYGYTFGSGTRLTVV.

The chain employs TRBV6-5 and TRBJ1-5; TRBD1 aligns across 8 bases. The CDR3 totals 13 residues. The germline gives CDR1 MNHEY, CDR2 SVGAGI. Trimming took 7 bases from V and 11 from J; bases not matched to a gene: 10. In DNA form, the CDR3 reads TGTGCCAGCACTCAGACAGGGGCCTCAGCCCAGCATTTT. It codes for CASTQTGASAQHF.

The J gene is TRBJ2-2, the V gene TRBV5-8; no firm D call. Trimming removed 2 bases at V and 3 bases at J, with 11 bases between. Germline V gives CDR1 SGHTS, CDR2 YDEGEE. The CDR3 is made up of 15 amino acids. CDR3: CASSFFKGHTGELFF. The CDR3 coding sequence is TGTGCCAGCAGCTTTTTCAAGGGTCACACCGGGGAGCTGTTTTTT.

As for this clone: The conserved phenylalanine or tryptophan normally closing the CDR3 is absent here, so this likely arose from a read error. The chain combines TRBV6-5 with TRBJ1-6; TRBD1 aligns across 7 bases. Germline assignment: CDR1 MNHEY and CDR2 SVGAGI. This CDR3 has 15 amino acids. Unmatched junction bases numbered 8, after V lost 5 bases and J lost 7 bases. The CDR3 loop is CASSPTGFRNSPLHL. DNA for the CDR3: TGTGCCAGCAGTCCGACAGGGTTCAGGAATTCACCCCTCCACCTT.

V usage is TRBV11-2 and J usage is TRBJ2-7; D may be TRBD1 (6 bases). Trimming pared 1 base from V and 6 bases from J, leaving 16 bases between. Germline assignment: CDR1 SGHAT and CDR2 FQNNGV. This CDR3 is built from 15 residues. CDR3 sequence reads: CASSLVAGVIFEQYF. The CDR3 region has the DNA TGTGCCAGCAGCTTAGTGGCAGGGGTAATTTTCGAGCAGTACTTC. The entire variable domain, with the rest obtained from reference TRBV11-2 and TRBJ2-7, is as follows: EAGVAQSPRYKIIEKRQSVAFWCNPISGHATLYWYQQILGQGPKLLIQFQNNGVVDDSQLPKDRFSAERLKGVDSTLKIQPAKLEDSAVYLCASSLVAGVIFEQYFGPGTRLTVT.

The CDR3, as DNA: TGTGCCAGCAGTTCTATCAGGGGCTCTGGGGCCAACGTCCTGACTTTC. As protein: CASSSIRGSGANVLTF. The genes are TRBV28 and TRBJ2-6, with D perhaps TRBD1 (6 bases). The V gene lost 4 bases and the J gene lost 0 bases, with 10 bases spanning the gap. Germline V CDR1 and CDR2: MDHEN, SYDVKM. The CDR3 runs 16 residues.

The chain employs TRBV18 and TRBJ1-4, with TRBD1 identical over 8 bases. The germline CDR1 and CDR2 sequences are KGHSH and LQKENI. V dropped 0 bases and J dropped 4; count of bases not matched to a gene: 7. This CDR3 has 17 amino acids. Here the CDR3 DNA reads TGTGCCAGCTCACCACCGATCAGGGACAGGATTAATGAAAAACTGTTTTTT. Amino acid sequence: CASSPPIRDRINEKLFF.

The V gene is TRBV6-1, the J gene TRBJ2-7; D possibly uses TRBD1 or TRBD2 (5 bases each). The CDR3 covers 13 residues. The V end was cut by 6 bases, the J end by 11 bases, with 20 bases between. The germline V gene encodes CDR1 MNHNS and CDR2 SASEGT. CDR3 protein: CASRKRGWDPEYF. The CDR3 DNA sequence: TGTGCCAGCAGAAAAAGGGGCTGGGACCCGGAGTACTTC.

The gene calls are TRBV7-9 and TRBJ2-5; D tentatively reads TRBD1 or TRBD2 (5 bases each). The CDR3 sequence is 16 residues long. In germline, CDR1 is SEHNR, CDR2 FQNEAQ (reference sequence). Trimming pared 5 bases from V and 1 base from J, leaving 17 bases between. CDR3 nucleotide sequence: TGTGCCAGCAGCCCAACACTAGGGGTTCGCCAAGAGACCCAGTACTTC. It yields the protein CASSPTLGVRQETQYF.

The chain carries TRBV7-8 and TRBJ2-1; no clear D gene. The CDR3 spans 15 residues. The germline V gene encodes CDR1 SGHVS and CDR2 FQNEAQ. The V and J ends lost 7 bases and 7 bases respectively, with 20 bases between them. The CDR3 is CASTPDEPKINEQFF. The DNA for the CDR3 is TGTGCCAGCACACCAGACGAACCCAAAATAAATGAGCAGTTCTTC.

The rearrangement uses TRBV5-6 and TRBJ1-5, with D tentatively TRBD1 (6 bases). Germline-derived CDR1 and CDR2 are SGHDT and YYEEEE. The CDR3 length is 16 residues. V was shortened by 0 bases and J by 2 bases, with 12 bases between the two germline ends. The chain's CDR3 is CASSLGSGVGNQPQHF. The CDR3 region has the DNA TGTGCCAGCAGCTTGGGTTCAGGGGTTGGCAATCAGCCCCAGCATTTT.

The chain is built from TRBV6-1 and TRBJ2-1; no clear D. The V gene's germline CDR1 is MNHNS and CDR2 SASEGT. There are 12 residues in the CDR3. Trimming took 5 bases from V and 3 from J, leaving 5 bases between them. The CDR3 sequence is CASSWDYNEQFF. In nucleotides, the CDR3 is TGTGCCAGCAGTTGGGACTACAATGAGCAGTTCTTC.

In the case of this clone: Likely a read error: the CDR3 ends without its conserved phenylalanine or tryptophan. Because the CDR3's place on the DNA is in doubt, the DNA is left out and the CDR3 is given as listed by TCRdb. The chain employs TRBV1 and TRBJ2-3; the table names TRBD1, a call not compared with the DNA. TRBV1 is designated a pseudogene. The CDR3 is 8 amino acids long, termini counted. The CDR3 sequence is CTSSRGRD.

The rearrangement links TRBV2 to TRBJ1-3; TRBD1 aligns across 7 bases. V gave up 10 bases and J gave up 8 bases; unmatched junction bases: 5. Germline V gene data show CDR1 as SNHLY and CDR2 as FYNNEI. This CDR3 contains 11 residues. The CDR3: CATQGGHTIYF. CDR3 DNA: TGTGCCACCCAGGGGGGGCACACCATATATTTT.

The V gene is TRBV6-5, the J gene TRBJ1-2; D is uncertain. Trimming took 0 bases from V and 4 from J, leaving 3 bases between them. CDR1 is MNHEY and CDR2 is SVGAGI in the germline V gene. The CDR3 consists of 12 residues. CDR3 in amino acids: CASSYSGYGYTF. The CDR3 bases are TGTGCCAGCAGTTACTCCGGCTATGGCTACACCTTC.

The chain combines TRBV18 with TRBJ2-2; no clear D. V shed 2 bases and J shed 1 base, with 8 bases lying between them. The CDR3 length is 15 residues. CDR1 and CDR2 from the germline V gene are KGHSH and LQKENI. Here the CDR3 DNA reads TGTGCCAGCTCACCAAACGCTAAGAACACCGGGGAGCTGTTTTTT. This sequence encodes CASSPNAKNTGELFF.

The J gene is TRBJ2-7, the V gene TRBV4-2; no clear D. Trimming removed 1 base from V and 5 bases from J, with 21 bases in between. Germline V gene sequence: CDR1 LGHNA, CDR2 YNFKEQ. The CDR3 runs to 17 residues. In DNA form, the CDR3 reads TGTGCCAGCAGCCAAGTTGTATCCGTCCCCCCCCTAGACGAGCAGTACTTC. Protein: CASSQVVSVPPLDEQYF.

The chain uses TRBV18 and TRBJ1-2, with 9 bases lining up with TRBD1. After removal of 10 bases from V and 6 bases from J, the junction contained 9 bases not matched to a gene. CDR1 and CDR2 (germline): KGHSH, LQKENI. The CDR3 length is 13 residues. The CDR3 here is CATLTTGGDGYTF. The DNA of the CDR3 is TGTGCCACCTTAACTACAGGGGGCGATGGCTACACCTTC.

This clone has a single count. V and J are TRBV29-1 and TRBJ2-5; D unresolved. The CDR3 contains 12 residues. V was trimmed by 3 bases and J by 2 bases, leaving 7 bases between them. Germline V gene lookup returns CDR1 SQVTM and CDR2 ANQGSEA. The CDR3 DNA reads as TGCAGCGTTGATTTCCAACAAGAGACCCAGTACTTC. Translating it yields CSVDFQQETQYF.

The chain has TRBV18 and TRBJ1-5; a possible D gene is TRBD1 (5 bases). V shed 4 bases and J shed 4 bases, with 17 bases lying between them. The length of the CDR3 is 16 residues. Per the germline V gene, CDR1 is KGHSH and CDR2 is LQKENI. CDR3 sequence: CASSQKSGTGNQPQHF. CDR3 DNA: TGTGCCAGCTCACAAAAATCCGGGACGGGAAATCAGCCCCAGCATTTT.